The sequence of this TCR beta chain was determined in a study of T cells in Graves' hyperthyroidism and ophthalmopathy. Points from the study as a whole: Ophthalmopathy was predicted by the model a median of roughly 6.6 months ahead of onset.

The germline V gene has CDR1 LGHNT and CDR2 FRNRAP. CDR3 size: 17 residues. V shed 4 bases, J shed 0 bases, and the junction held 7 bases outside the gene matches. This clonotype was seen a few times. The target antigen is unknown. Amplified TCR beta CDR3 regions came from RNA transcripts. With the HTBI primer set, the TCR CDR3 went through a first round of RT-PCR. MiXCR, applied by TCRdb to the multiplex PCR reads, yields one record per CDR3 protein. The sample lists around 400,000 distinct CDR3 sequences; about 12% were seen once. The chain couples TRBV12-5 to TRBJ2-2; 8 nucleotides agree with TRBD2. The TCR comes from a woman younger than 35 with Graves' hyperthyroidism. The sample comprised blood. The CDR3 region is CASGSRGGGTNTGELFF. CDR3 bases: TGTGCTAGTGGTTCCCGGGGGGGGGGGACGAACACCGGGGAGCTGTTTTTT.